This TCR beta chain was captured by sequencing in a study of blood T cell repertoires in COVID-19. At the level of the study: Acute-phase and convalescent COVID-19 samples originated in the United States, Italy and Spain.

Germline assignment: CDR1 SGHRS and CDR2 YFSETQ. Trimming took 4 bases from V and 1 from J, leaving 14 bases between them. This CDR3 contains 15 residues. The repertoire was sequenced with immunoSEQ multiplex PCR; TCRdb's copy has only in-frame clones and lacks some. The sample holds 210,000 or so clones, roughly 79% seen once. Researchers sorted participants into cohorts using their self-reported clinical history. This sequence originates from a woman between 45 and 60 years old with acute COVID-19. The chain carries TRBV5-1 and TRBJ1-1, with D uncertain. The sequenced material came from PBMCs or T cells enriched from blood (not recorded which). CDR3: CASSAPGRENTEAFF. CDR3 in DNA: TGCGCCAGCAGCGCCCCCGGGAGGGAGAACACTGAAGCTTTCTTT.